This T cell receptor beta chain derives from a study of OX40 agonist ivuxolimab in advanced cancers. CDR1 and CDR2 from the germline V gene are MNHEY and SMNVEV (reference sequence). The CDR3 loop spans 14 amino acids. The germline V and J ends were trimmed by 5 bases and 2 bases, with 11 bases remaining between them. Data came from immunoSEQ multiplex PCR; TCRdb stores just in-frame clones and leaves some out. The sample has tens of thousands of clones, 90% to 95% seen once. Specimen: CD4+ or CD8+ T cells sorted from blood, collected in a trial of the OX40 agonist ivuxolimab. This receptor was taken from an adult with an advanced solid tumor such as melanoma, head and neck, liver or kidney cancer. The chain couples TRBV27 to TRBJ2-3, with D possibly called TRBD1 or TRBD2 (5 bases each). As DNA, the CDR3 is TGTGCCAGCAGTATGGGGGATTACACAGATACGCAGTATTTT. This encodes CASSMGDYTDTQYF.